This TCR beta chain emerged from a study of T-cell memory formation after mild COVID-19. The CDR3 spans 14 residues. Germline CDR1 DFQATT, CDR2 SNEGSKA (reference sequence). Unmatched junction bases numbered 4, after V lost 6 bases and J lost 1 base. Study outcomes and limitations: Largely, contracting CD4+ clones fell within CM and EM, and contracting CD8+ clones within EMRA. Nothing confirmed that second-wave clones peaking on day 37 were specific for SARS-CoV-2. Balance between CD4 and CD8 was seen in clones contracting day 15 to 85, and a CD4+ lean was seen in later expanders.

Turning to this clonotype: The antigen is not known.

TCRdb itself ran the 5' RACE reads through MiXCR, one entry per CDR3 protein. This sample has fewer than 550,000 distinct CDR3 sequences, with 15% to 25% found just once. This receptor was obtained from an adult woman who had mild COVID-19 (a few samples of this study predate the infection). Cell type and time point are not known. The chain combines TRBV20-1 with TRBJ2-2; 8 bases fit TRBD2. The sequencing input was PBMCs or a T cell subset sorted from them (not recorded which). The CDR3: CSAREGRNTGELFF. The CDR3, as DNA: TGCAGTGCCCGGGAGGGCCGGAACACCGGGGAGCTGTTTTTT.